This paragraph reports one T cell receptor (beta chain). V was pared by 3 bases and J by 0 bases, with 14 bases between. The CDR3 is 16 amino acids. Germline CDR1 is GTSNPN and CDR2 is SVGIG (reference sequence). Assay: immunoSEQ multiplex PCR; the TCRdb copy retains only in-frame clones and omits some. Counted here are more than 95,000 clones, 93% occurring once; the ten biggest clones make up more than 2%. This entry is derived from a study of control samples from healthy donors and cancer patients. Specimen: blood. The sequence was obtained from a man aged 25-45 years in good health. The rearrangement uses TRBV30 and TRBJ1-4; D not resolved. The CDR3 reads CAWRRRIFATNEKLFF. As DNA, the CDR3 is TGTGCCTGGAGAAGGAGGATATTTGCAACTAATGAAAAACTGTTTTTT.